Following are 22 T cell receptor beta chains from one sample sequenced in a study of response to subunit inactivated influenza vaccine. A single record per CDR3 protein comes from TCRdb applying MiXCR to the RT-PCR reads. The table includes about 170,000 distinct CDR3 sequences, approximately 12% detected once. The sample was also reused in another study, on T cells expressing NK-cell markers. That study reports: Making the TCR beta cDNA relied on 5'RACE template switching with UMIs.

The material sequenced was CD8+ T cells sorted from PBMCs, taken 11 to 12 days after vaccination. These receptors were collected from a man in his fifties who received an inactivated influenza vaccine.

This clonotype showed up just a few times. This chain uses TRBV29-1 with TRBJ1-2, with TRBD1 identical over 9 bases. V shed 1 base and J 5 bases; nucleotides not matched to a gene: 8. This CDR3 contains 15 residues. Germline values: CDR1 SQVTM, CDR2 ANQGSEA. The CDR3 spells CSVEVPPTGGYGYTF. Here the CDR3 DNA reads TGCAGCGTTGAAGTTCCCCCGACAGGGGGTTATGGCTACACCTTC.

CDR3 sequence reads: CASRETAISSYNEQFF. CDR3 nucleotide sequence: TGTGCCAGCAGGGAGACAGCTATTAGCTCCTACAATGAGCAGTTCTTC. V usage is TRBV5-5 and J usage is TRBJ2-1; tentative D call: TRBD1 (5 bases). V was clipped by 5 bases and J by 0 bases, with 15 bases between them. This CDR3 spans 16 amino acids. Germline CDR1 reads SGHKS; CDR2 reads YYEKEE (reference sequence).

This clonotype came up a few times. The chain joins TRBV6-6 to TRBJ2-7; D call uncertain. The germline gives CDR1 MNHNY, CDR2 SVGAGI (reference sequence). The length of the CDR3 is 13 residues. The ends were cut back, 5 bases at V and 4 bases at J, with 12 bases in the middle. The CDR3 sequence is CASSQTNKYEQYF. In nucleotides, the CDR3 is TGTGCCAGCAGTCAGACGAACAAATACGAGCAGTACTTC.

This clonotype occurred a few times. This rearrangement joins TRBV18 to TRBJ2-1, with no clear D. The CDR3 loop spans 13 amino acids. Trimming pared 0 bases from V and 8 bases from J, leaving 8 bases between. In germline, CDR1 is KGHSH, CDR2 LQKENI. The DNA of the CDR3 is TGTGCCAGCTCACCACCAGGGAAGGATGAGCAGTTCTTC. This sequence encodes CASSPPGKDEQFF.

This clonotype has a count of ten or more. The gene calls are TRBV12-3 or TRBV12-4 and TRBJ1-1; D remains unclear. Trimming pared 2 bases from V and 8 bases from J, leaving 15 bases between. This CDR3 region has 14 residues. CDR3 in DNA: TGTGCCAGCAGTTTAAGCTCCGAAATAACCGAAGCTTTCTTT. It is translated as CASSLSSEITEAFF.

This clonotype showed up just a few times. The chain carries TRBV20-1 and TRBJ1-2; D not resolved. Deletions cut 6 bases from V and 0 bases from J, with 14 bases between. Germline V lookup: CDR1 DFQATT, CDR2 SNEGSKA (reference sequence). This CDR3 is 14 amino acids long. The CDR3 coding sequence is TGCAGTGCCGGAGCGGCCGCTCCTAACTATGGCTACACCTTC. Translating gives CSAGAAAPNYGYTF.

This clonotype was seen more than once but under ten times. V is TRBV7-6 and J is TRBJ1-5; a weak D match, TRBD1 (6 bases). CDR3 size: 14 residues. Between the trimmed V and J ends, which lost 1 base and 6 bases, there was a span of 10 bases. CDR1 SGHVS and CDR2 FNYEAQ come from the germline V gene. The CDR3 DNA reads as TGTGCCAGCAGCTTAGGGGTAGGGGGTCAGCCCCAGCATTTT. It yields the protein CASSLGVGGQPQHF. Looking up the rest from reference TRBV7-6 and TRBJ1-5 gives the full variable domain: GAGVSQSPRYKVTKRGQDVALRCDPISGHVSLYWYRQALGQGPEFLTYFNYEAQQDKSGLPNDRFSAERPEGSISTLTIQRTEQRDSAMYRCASSLGVGGQPQHFGDGTRLSIL.

The gene calls are TRBV4-1 and TRBJ2-3; the D gene is possibly TRBD2 (6 bases). Germline lookup yields CDR1 MGHRA and CDR2 YSYEKL. V lost 2 bases and J lost 0, with 15 bases in between. The CDR3 loop spans 17 amino acids. This chain's CDR3 is CASSQLVAGISTDTQYF. In DNA, the CDR3 is TGCGCCAGCAGCCAACTGGTGGCGGGGATTAGCACAGATACGCAGTATTTT.

The V and J genes are TRBV13 and TRBJ2-1, with D possibly TRBD1 on 6 matching bases. The CDR3 totals 14 residues. Germline loops: CDR1 PRHDT, CDR2 FYEKMQ (reference sequence). The V end was cut by 7 bases, the J end by 3 bases, with 13 bases between. The CDR3 bases are TGTGCCAGCAAAAACAGGGTAGGCTACAATGAGCAGTTCTTC. It encodes CASKNRVGYNEQFF.

The chain links TRBV27 to TRBJ2-7, with 9 bases aligning to TRBD2. V gave up 3 bases and J gave up 3 bases; unmatched junction bases: 12. The CDR3 is made up of 17 amino acids. In germline, CDR1 is MNHEY, CDR2 SMNVEV (reference sequence). For the CDR3, the DNA is TGTGCCAGCAGTTTGGTGTGGGTAGCGGGAGCTGACTACGAGCAGTACTTC. Protein sequence: CASSLVWVAGADYEQYF.

This clonotype was counted only a few times. This sequence joins TRBV20-1 and TRBJ1-2; no clear D. The CDR3 sequence is 13 residues long. CDR1 and CDR2 from the germline V gene are DFQATT and SNEGSKA (reference sequence). V dropped 1 base and J dropped 4 bases, with 10 bases sitting between them. The CDR3 is CSARAPEFYGYTF. CDR3 DNA sequence: TGCAGTGCTAGAGCCCCCGAGTTCTATGGCTACACCTTC.

This clonotype was seen more than once but under ten times. The chain uses TRBV2 and TRBJ1-5; possibly TRBD1 for D (6 bases). The CDR3 has 15 amino acids. With 8 bases removed from V and 0 bases from J, the gap between germline ends came to 14 bases. Per the germline V gene, CDR1 is SNHLY and CDR2 is FYNNEI. The CDR3 reads CASVGNRVSNQPQHF. In DNA, the CDR3 is TGTGCCAGCGTCGGAAACAGGGTTAGCAATCAGCCCCAGCATTTT.

The genes are TRBV2 and TRBJ2-1; TRBD2 matches at 13 bases. Germline assignment: CDR1 SNHLY and CDR2 FYNNEI. CDR3 length: 14 amino acids. Trimming cost V 7 bases and J 8 bases; bases outside gene matches: 5. CDR3 region: CASKRTSGSYEQFF. CDR3 in DNA: TGTGCCAGCAAGAGGACTAGCGGGAGCTATGAGCAGTTCTTC.

This chain connects TRBV5-1 to TRBJ2-7; D is unclear. Germline V CDR1 and CDR2: SGHRS, YFSETQ. The CDR3 is 14 residues long. The V end was cut by 1 base, the J end by 7 bases, with 15 bases between. The CDR3 loop reads CASSLTGRETEQYF. Written as DNA, the CDR3 is TGCGCCAGCAGCTTGACCGGCAGAGAAACAGAGCAGTACTTC.

This clonotype was found a few times. V gene TRBV29-1 combines with J gene TRBJ2-2; D is unresolved. The V gene lost 7 bases and the J gene lost 4 bases, with 13 bases spanning the gap. CDR1 and CDR2 (germline): SQVTM, ANQGSEA. There are 13 residues in the CDR3. DNA for the CDR3: TGCAGCGCCCGCTCCGGACCCACCGGGGAGCTGTTTTTT. Amino acid sequence: CSARSGPTGELFF.

This clonotype was detected ten times or more. This chain joins TRBV28 and TRBJ2-7; D is possibly TRBD2 (7 bases). V was clipped by 4 bases and J by 3 bases, with 10 bases between them. In germline, CDR1 is MDHEN, CDR2 SYDVKM. This CDR3 region has 13 residues. CDR3 nucleotides: TGTGCCAGCAGTTGGGGGGGCTTCTACGAGCAGTACTTC. The encoded protein is CASSWGGFYEQYF. The full variable domain, completed using reference TRBV28 and TRBJ2-7, is DVKVTQSSRYLVKRTGEKVFLECVQDMDHENMFWYRQDPGLGLRLIYFSYDVKMKEKGDIPEGYSVSREKKERFSLILESASTNQTSMYLCASSWGGFYEQYFGPGTRLTVT.

This clonotype turned up a few times. The chain couples TRBV7-6 to TRBJ2-1; D not resolved. Deletions cut 4 bases from V and 3 bases from J, with 13 bases between. Germline V gives CDR1 SGHVS, CDR2 FNYEAQ. This CDR3 is 15 amino acids long. The chain's CDR3 is CASSSNPSDYNEQFF. CDR3 sequence (DNA): TGTGCCAGCAGCTCCAATCCCTCCGACTACAATGAGCAGTTCTTC.

V is TRBV6-1 and J is TRBJ1-1; 7 nucleotides agree with TRBD1. V was clipped by 6 bases and J by 1 base; unmatched bases: 8. Germline-derived CDR1 and CDR2 are MNHNS and SASEGT. CDR3 length: 15 residues. In DNA form, the CDR3 reads TGTGCCAGCAGCCGCCCACAGGGGACGAACACTGAAGCTTTCTTT. This encodes CASSRPQGTNTEAFF.

This clonotype occurred many times. V usage is TRBV28 and J usage is TRBJ2-7, with unresolved D. The CDR3 length is 13 residues. V shed 3 bases and J shed 3 bases, with 9 bases lying between them. The germline V gene has CDR1 MDHEN and CDR2 SYDVKM. DNA for the CDR3: TGTGCCAGCAGTTTTTCAGGAAGCTACGAGCAGTACTTC. It specifies CASSFSGSYEQYF. The full variable domain, rest sourced from reference TRBV28 and TRBJ2-7, is DVKVTQSSRYLVKRTGEKVFLECVQDMDHENMFWYRQDPGLGLRLIYFSYDVKMKEKGDIPEGYSVSREKKERFSLILESASTNQTSMYLCASSFSGSYEQYFGPGTRLTVT.

This clonotype was recorded at least ten times. The gene calls are TRBV4-3 and TRBJ1-6; possibly TRBD1 for D (5 bases). The CDR3 is made up of 16 amino acids. Between the trimmed V and J ends, which lost 1 base and 7 bases, there was a span of 14 bases. Germline CDR1 is LGHNA and CDR2 is YSLEER. CDR3 nucleotide sequence: TGCGCCAGCAGCCAAGTCGGCCAGGGTGGAAATTCACCCCTCCACTTT. Translated, it gives CASSQVGQGGNSPLHF.

The rearrangement joins TRBV6-2 or TRBV6-3 to TRBJ2-1; TRBD2 aligns across 11 bases. The germline V gene encodes CDR1 MNHEY and CDR2 SVGEGT. The junction had 9 bases not matched to a gene; V was cut back by 6 bases and J by 5 bases. The CDR3 is made up of 16 amino acids. The CDR3 reads CASRSGTSGWDNEQFF. The CDR3 DNA sequence: TGTGCCAGCAGAAGCGGGACTAGCGGTTGGGACAATGAGCAGTTCTTC.

This sequence joins TRBV7-9 and TRBJ2-2; D gene ambiguous. Trimming pared 2 bases from V and 7 bases from J, leaving 8 bases between. This CDR3 spans 13 amino acids. CDR1 SEHNR and CDR2 FQNEAQ come from the germline V gene (reference sequence). This CDR3 is CASSLPPGGELFF. CDR3 sequence (DNA): TGTGCCAGCAGCTTACCGCCGGGCGGGGAGCTGTTTTTT.